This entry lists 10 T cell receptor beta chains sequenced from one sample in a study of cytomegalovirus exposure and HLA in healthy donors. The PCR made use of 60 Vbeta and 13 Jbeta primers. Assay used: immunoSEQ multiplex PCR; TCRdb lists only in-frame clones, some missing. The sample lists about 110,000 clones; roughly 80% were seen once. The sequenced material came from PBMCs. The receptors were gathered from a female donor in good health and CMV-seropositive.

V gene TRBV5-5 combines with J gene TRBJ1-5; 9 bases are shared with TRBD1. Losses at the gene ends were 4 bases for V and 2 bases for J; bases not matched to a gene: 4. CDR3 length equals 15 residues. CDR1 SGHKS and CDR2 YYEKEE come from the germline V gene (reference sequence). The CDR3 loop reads CASSLWDRGNQPQHF. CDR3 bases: TGTGCCAGCAGCCTATGGGACAGGGGCAATCAGCCCCAGCATTTT.

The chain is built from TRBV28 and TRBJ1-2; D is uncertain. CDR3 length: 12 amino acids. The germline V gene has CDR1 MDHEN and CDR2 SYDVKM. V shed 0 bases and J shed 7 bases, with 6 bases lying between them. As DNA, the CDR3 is TGTGCCAGCAGTTTATGGTCAATTGGCTACACCTTC. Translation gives CASSLWSIGYTF.

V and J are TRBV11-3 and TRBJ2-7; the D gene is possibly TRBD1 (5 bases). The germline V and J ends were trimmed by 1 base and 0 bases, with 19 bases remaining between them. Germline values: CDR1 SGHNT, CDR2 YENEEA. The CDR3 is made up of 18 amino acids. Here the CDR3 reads CASSLGGGRAIRSYEQYF. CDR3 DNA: TGTGCCAGCAGCTTAGGGGGCGGTAGGGCAATCCGCTCCTACGAGCAGTACTTC.

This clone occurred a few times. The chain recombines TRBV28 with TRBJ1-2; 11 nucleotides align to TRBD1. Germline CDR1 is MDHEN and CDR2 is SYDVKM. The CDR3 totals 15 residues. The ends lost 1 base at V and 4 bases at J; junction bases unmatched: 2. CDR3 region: CASSLSGTGGYGYTF. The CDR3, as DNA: TGTGCCAGCAGTTTATCCGGGACAGGGGGCTATGGCTACACCTTC.

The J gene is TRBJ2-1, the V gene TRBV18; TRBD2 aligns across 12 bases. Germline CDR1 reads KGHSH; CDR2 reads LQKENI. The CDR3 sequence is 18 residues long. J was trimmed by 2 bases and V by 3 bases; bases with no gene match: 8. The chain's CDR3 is CASSPSLAGGLAYNEQFF. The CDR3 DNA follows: TGTGCCAGCTCACCGTCCCTAGCGGGAGGGCTTGCCTACAATGAGCAGTTCTTC.

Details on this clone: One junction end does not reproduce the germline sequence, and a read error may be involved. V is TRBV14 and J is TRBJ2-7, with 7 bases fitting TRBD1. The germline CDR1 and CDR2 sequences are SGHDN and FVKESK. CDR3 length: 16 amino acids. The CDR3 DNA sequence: TGTGCCAGCAGTCCAAGGGGGCCTTCACGCTCCCACGAGCAGTACTTC. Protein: CASSPRGPSRSHEQYF.

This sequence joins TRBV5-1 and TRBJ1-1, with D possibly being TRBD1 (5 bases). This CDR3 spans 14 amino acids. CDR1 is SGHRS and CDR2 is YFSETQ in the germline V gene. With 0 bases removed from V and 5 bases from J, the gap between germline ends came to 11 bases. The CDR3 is CASSLGVRATEAFF. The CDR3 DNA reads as TGCGCCAGCAGCTTGGGAGTCAGGGCAACTGAAGCTTTCTTT.

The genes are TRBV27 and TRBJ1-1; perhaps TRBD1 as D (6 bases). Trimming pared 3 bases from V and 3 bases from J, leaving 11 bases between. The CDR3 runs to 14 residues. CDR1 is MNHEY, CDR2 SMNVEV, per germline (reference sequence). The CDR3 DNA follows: TGTGCCAGCAGTTTTAGGGGGGGTCACACTGAAGCTTTCTTT. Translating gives CASSFRGGHTEAFF.

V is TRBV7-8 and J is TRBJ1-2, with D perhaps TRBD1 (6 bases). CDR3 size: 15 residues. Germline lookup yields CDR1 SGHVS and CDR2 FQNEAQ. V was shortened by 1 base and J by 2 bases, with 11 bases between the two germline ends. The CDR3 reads CASSLDRVGNYGYTF. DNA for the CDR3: TGTGCCAGCAGCTTAGACAGGGTCGGAAACTATGGCTACACCTTC.

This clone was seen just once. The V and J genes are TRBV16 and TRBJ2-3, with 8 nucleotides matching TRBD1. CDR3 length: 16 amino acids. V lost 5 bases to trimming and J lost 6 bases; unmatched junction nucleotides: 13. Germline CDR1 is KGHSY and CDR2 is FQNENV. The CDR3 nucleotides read TGTGCCAGCAGCACCCCAGGGCAGGGGGCATCGGATACGCAGTATTTT. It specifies CASSTPGQGASDTQYF.